The rows below give T cell receptor beta chains drawn from one sample of a study of beta chain features in type 1 diabetes. The assay was immunoSEQ multiplex PCR, and TCRdb's table has in-frame clones only and misses some. Seen here are about 160,000 clones, about 8.3% observed once, and the top ten hold around 0.56%. Sequences were obtained from central memory CD4+ T cells from blood. These receptors came from a woman between 18 and 29 years old with type 1 diabetes. Both conserved end residues are part of each CDR3. D genes are given only for firm matches. Clone size is given for some rows only: seen once, a few or many times, or a class if the clone is expanded.

D gene,clone size,J gene,V gene,CDR3 DNA,CDR3 protein
-,-,TRBJ2-7,TRBV5-1,TGCGCCAGCATCGGGGGTGTGTACGAGCAGTACTTC,CASIGGVYEQYF
-,-,TRBJ2-7,TRBV11-1,TGTGCCAGCAGCTTATATGGTAACAGGGAGCGTCACGAGCAGTACTTC,CASSLYGNRERHEQYF
-,few,TRBJ1-5,TRBV10-3,TGTGCCAACTCCGTTGATAGCAATCAGCCCCAGCATTTT,CANSVDSNQPQHF
-,few,TRBJ1-2,TRBV5-6,TGTGCCAGCAGCCCCCGGGACACAGGATATGGCTACACCTTC,CASSPRDTGYGYTF
TRBD2,-,TRBJ2-7,TRBV15,TGTGCCACCAGCGCCCAGACTAGCGCGGAGCAGTACTTC,CATSAQTSAEQYF
TRBD1,many,TRBJ2-7,TRBV7-2,TGTGCCAGCAGCTTGGACAGGGGGCCATTCTACGAGCAGTACTTC,CASSLDRGPFYEQYF
-,few,TRBJ2-5,TRBV4-2,TGTGCCAGCAGCCAAGATGTTAGGGGGTCAGAGACCCAGTACTTC,CASSQDVRGSETQYF
TRBD1,few,TRBJ2-5,TRBV7-3,TGTGCCAGCAGCCACACAGGGGGGACGGAGACCCAGTACTTC,CASSHTGGTETQYF
-,few,TRBJ2-3,TRBV7-2,TGTGCCACAGCCCAGTTAGGCGGAGGGACAGATACGCAGTATTTT,CATAQLGGGTDTQYF
TRBD1,-,TRBJ1-1,TRBV30,TGTGCCTGGAGTGAACCTTCAAAGGACAGGGTAACTGAAGCTTTCTTT,CAWSEPSKDRVTEAFF
-,-,TRBJ2-5,TRBV9,TGTGCCAGCAGCCCTCCGCTTAGAGAGACCCAGTACTTC,CASSPPLRETQYF
-,few,TRBJ1-1,TRBV29-1,TGCAGCGTTGAAGAGTCGGTTACTGAAGCTTTCTTT,CSVEESVTEAFF
TRBD2,-,TRBJ2-7,TRBV10-3,TGTGCCATCAGTGGGACTAGAGAGTCCTACGAGCAGTACTTC,CAISGTRESYEQYF
-,few,TRBJ1-6,TRBV5-1,TGCGCCAGCAGCTTGAGCCAGGGGAAATCTTCACCCCTCCACTTT,CASSLSQGKSSPLHF
-,-,TRBJ1-1,TRBV5-1,TGCGCCAGCAGCTTGGTACAGGCAGACACTGAAGCTTTCTTT,CASSLVQADTEAFF
-,few,TRBJ2-3,TRBV7-8,TGTGCCAGCAGCCCCCGAGACTTAGTCGGGGCAGATACGCAGTATTTT,CASSPRDLVGADTQYF
TRBD1,-,TRBJ2-7,TRBV5-5,TGTGCCAGCAGCCGTAGGACAGGGGAGCGGCCCTACGAGCAGTACTTC,CASSRRTGERPYEQYF
-,few,TRBJ1-4,TRBV14,TGTGCCAGCAGCCAAGATGGAAGGGCCATGGGGGGAAAACTGTTTTTT,CASSQDGRAMGGKLFF
-,-,TRBJ2-6,TRBV5-1,TGCGCCAGCAGCGGCAGGGCACCTGGGGCCAACGTCCTGACTTTC,CASSGRAPGANVLTF
TRBD1,few,TRBJ2-5,TRBV30,TGTGCCTGGACGGACAGGGGTGCCAAAGAGACCCAGTACTTC,CAWTDRGAKETQYF
-,-,TRBJ1-2,TRBV12-5,TGTGCTAGTGGGCCCGCCGGTGGCTATGGCTACACCTTC,CASGPAGGYGYTF
-,many,TRBJ2-2,TRBV7-2,TGTGCCAGCAGCTCGGTCCCCCGGGGTGGGGGGGAGCTGTTTTTT,CASSSVPRGGGELFF
-,few,TRBJ2-7,TRBV5-6,TGTGCCAGCAGCCGGGACTTCCCCTACGAGCAGTACTTC,CASSRDFPYEQYF
-,-,TRBJ1-2,TRBV7-2,TGTGCCAGCAGCCCACAGGGAAAGGGCTATGGCTACACCTTC,CASSPQGKGYGYTF
TRBD2,-,TRBJ2-1,TRBV30,TGTGCCTGGAGTGCACAAGACTCTAGCGGGAGGGCTTTAGGCATCTTC,CAWSAQDSSGRALGIF
TRBD1,few,TRBJ1-4,TRBV5-1,TGCGCCAGCAGCTCCGTGACAGGGGCCCTCGAAAAACTGTTTTTT,CASSSVTGALEKLFF
-,-,TRBJ2-1,TRBV7-9,TGTGCCAGCAGCTTAGAGCTAGCTCGGAACAATGAGCAGTTCTTC,CASSLELARNNEQFF
TRBD1,-,TRBJ2-5,TRBV6-6,TGTGCCAGCAGTTCCCCGGGACAGGGGGAGACCCAGTACTTC,CASSSPGQGETQYF
TRBD2,few,TRBJ2-2,TRBV7-2,TGTGCCAGCAGCTTAGCGGGGGCGGGAGGCACCGGGGAGCTGTTTTTT,CASSLAGAGGTGELFF
TRBD1,-,TRBJ1-2,TRBV10-3,TGTGCCATCAGTCCTAGGGGACAGGCATATGGCTACACCTTC,CAISPRGQAYGYTF
TRBD2,few,TRBJ2-1,TRBV29-1,TGCAGCGTTGAAGATCACGCGGGAGTTGAGCAGTTCTTC,CSVEDHAGVEQFF
-,-,TRBJ2-7,TRBV6-5,TGTGCCAGCAGAGTAGTTGCGGGGAGGTACGAGCAGTACTTC,CASRVVAGRYEQYF
-,-,TRBJ2-3,TRBV29-1,TGCAGCGTTGTCGGAGGGGCAGGGGATACGCAGTATTTT,CSVVGGAGDTQYF
-,few,TRBJ2-5,TRBV2,TGTGCCAGCAGTGAGCGAAACCAGGGGTCAGAGACCCAGTACTTC,CASSERNQGSETQYF
-,-,TRBJ1-3,TRBV19,TGTGCCAGTAGCCCGTCGGAGCTAGCTGGAAACACCATATATTTT,CASSPSELAGNTIYF
-,few,TRBJ2-7,TRBV18,TGTGCCAGCTCACCGCGGTCGAGCGCGTCCCTCTACGAGCAGTACTTC,CASSPRSSASLYEQYF
TRBD1,-,TRBJ2-5,TRBV7-8,TGTGCCAGCAGCTTAGCGGCAGGGACAGGCCAAGAGACCCAGTACTTC,CASSLAAGTGQETQYF
TRBD2,-,TRBJ2-1,TRBV28,TGTGCCAGCAGCAAACTAGCGCAACAGTTCTTC,CASSKLAQQFF
TRBD2,few,TRBJ2-2,TRBV4-1,TGCGCCAGCAGCTTACTAGCGTCGAACACCGGGGAGCTGTTTTTT,CASSLLASNTGELFF
-,-,TRBJ2-5,TRBV5-1,TGCGCCAGCAGCTGGCAGGGTGCTCAAGAGACCCAGTACTTC,CASSWQGAQETQYF
TRBD1,few,TRBJ2-3,TRBV10-3,TGTGCCATCAGGACGACAGGGGGCAACGCAGATACGCAGTATTTT,CAIRTTGGNADTQYF
-,-,TRBJ2-1,TRBV5-1,TGCGCCAGCAGCGGGCCCCAGGGGAATGAGCAGTTCTTC,CASSGPQGNEQFF
-,few,TRBJ2-3,TRBV1,TGCACCAGCAGCCAAGGACTAGCCCCCACAGATACGCAGTATTTT,CTSSQGLAPTDTQYF
TRBD1,-,TRBJ1-4,TRBV15,TGTGCCACCAGCAGGGCTCCGGGACAGGGTAATGAAAAACTGTTTTTT,CATSRAPGQGNEKLFF
-,few,TRBJ1-3,TRBV6-6,TGTGCCAGCAGTTACAGAACAGCACAGAATGGAAACACCATATATTTT,CASSYRTAQNGNTIYF
-,-,TRBJ1-1,TRBV29-1,TGCAGCGTCGAGGGCTTGAGCACTGAAGCTTTCTTT,CSVEGLSTEAFF
TRBD2,few,TRBJ2-1,TRBV19,TGTGCCAGTAGTATTGGGCTAGCGGGAGGAAACCGTTGGGTACAGGGTGAGCAGTTCTTC,CASSIGLAGGNRWVQGEQFF
TRBD1,few,TRBJ1-1,TRBV18,TGTGCCAGCTCACCGGGTGCCAGGGGGCCTAACACTGAAGCTTTCTTT,CASSPGARGPNTEAFF